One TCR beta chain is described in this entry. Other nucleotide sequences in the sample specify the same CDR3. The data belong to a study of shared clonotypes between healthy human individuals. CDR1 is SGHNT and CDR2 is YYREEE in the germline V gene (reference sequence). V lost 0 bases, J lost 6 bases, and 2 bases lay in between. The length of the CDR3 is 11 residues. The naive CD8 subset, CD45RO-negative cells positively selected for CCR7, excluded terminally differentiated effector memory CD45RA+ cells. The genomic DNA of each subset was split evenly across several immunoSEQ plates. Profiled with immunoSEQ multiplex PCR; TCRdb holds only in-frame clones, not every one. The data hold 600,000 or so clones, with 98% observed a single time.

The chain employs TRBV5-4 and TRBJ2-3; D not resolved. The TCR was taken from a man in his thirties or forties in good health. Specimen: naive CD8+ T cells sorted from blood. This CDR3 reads CASSLGDTQYF. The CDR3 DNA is TGTGCCAGCAGCTTGGGGGATACGCAGTATTTT.